What follows describes a single T cell receptor (beta chain). Its matching antigen is unknown. The CDR3 is made up of 15 amino acids. CDR1 MGHDK and CDR2 SYGVNS come from the germline V gene. With 5 bases removed from V and 4 bases from J, the gap between germline ends came to 14 bases. These data originate in a study of beta chain features in type 1 diabetes. About the study: Patients and healthy donors were similar in age, gender and cell yields. Whole-study results and caveats: PCR might pick shorter templates more often, in the same way for patients and controls. It was not settled here whether HLA type affects TCRB rearrangement.

Reverse transcription of all isolated RNA meant that expressed TCRB transcripts were sequenced. TCRdb's copy holds only in-frame clones and misses some; the assay was immunoSEQ multiplex PCR. The sample consists of hundreds of thousands of clones, roughly 13% of them appearing once. This rearrangement joins TRBV25-1 to TRBJ1-4; D possibly corresponds to TRBD1 (5 bases). This receptor was identified in a man younger than 35 in good health. The sample taken for sequencing was naive CD4+ T cells from blood. The CDR3 region is CASSRNRLLNEKLFF. For the CDR3, the DNA is TGTGCCAGCAGTCGGAACAGGCTGCTTAATGAAAAACTGTTTTTT. Full variable domain (remainder filled in from reference TRBV25-1 and TRBJ1-4): EADIYQTPRYLVIGTGKKITLECSQTMGHDKMYWYQQDPGMELHLIHYSYGVNSTEKGDLSSESTVSRIRTEHFPLTLESARPSHTSQYLCASSRNRLLNEKLFFGSGTQLSVL.